The rows below give T cell receptor beta chains drawn from one sample of a study of T cells in localized non-small cell lung cancer. The assay was immunoSEQ multiplex PCR, and TCRdb's table has in-frame clones only and misses some. The table lists about 3,900 clones, about 30% of them singletons. The specimen comprised lung tumor tissue, sampled before any cancer treatment. The origin of the receptors is a male donor older than 55 with stage III lung adenocarcinoma. The CDR3 runs from the conserved cysteine through the conserved F or W. The D gene is left open where the match is weak. Rows give clone size only sometimes, using once, few, many, or a class for an expanded clone.

cdr3_aa: CASSRDRVRAGELFF
cdr3_nt: TGTGCCAGCAGCCGGGACAGGGTCCGGGCCGGGGAGCTGTTTTTT
clone_size: medium-sized
v_call: TRBV11-3
j_call: TRBJ2-2
d_call: TRBD1

cdr3_aa: CASSIGGRRETQYF
cdr3_nt: TGTGCCAGTAGTATTGGGGGGCGGCGGGAGACCCAGTACTTC
clone_size: NA
v_call: TRBV19
j_call: TRBJ2-5
d_call: NA

cdr3_aa: CASSYSTGGAYTEAFF
cdr3_nt: TGTGCCAGCAGTTACTCGACAGGGGGCGCATACACTGAAGCTTTCTTT
clone_size: medium-sized
v_call: TRBV6-8
j_call: TRBJ1-1
d_call: TRBD1

cdr3_aa: CASRTRGRDTQYF
cdr3_nt: TGTGCCAGCAGGACTAGGGGAAGGGATACGCAGTATTTT
clone_size: once
v_call: TRBV7-4
j_call: TRBJ2-3
d_call: NA

cdr3_aa: CASSGAGFRETQYF
cdr3_nt: TGTGCCAGCTCAGGAGCAGGGTTCAGGGAGACCCAGTACTTC
clone_size: NA
v_call: TRBV11-3
j_call: TRBJ2-5
d_call: NA

cdr3_aa: CASSLAGVLIEAFF
cdr3_nt: TGCGCCAGCAGCTTGGCGGGGGTTCTCATTGAAGCTTTCTTT
clone_size: few
v_call: TRBV5-1
j_call: TRBJ1-1
d_call: NA

cdr3_aa: CASSLARTGLNYEQYF
cdr3_nt: TGTGCCAGCAGCTTAGCCCGGACAGGTTTAAACTACGAGCAGTACTTC
clone_size: many
v_call: TRBV13
j_call: TRBJ2-7
d_call: TRBD1

cdr3_aa: CASSPRAGNRASYNEQFF
cdr3_nt: TGTGCCAGCTCACCCCGTGCAGGGAATCGAGCCTCCTACAATGAGCAGTTCTTC
clone_size: once
v_call: TRBV18
j_call: TRBJ2-1
d_call: NA

cdr3_aa: CASSGGGGATGELFF
cdr3_nt: TGTGCCAGCAGCGGAGGCGGGGGGGCCACCGGGGAGCTGTTTTTT
clone_size: hyperexpanded
v_call: TRBV9
j_call: TRBJ2-2
d_call: TRBD2

cdr3_aa: CASSARTRNTEAFF
cdr3_nt: TGTGCCAGCAGCGCGCGGACAAGGAACACTGAAGCTTTCTTT
clone_size: NA
v_call: TRBV11-3
j_call: TRBJ1-1
d_call: NA

cdr3_aa: CASSQDQETQYF
cdr3_nt: TGCGCCAGCAGCCAGGACCAAGAGACCCAGTACTTC
clone_size: NA
v_call: TRBV4-1
j_call: TRBJ2-5
d_call: NA

cdr3_aa: CASSSPGQRSYEQYF
cdr3_nt: TGTGCCAGCAGCTCCCCGGGACAGAGGTCCTACGAGCAGTACTTC
clone_size: few
v_call: TRBV11-3
j_call: TRBJ2-7
d_call: TRBD1

cdr3_aa: CASSTSGWGDTQYF
cdr3_nt: TGTGCCAGTAGTACGAGCGGGTGGGGAGATACGCAGTATTTT
clone_size: NA
v_call: TRBV19
j_call: TRBJ2-3
d_call: NA

cdr3_aa: CASSQGGDRDDEAFF
cdr3_nt: TGTGCCAGCAGCCAAGGGGGGGACAGGGATGATGAAGCTTTCTTT
clone_size: few
v_call: TRBV14
j_call: TRBJ1-1
d_call: TRBD1

cdr3_aa: CASSLRGEPYNEQFF
cdr3_nt: TGCGCCAGCAGCTTAAGGGGGGAGCCCTACAATGAGCAGTTCTTC
clone_size: NA
v_call: TRBV5-1
j_call: TRBJ2-1
d_call: NA

cdr3_aa: CASSIMGVGTGELFF
cdr3_nt: TGTGCCAGTAGTATTATGGGGGTCGGGACCGGGGAGCTGTTTTTT
clone_size: NA
v_call: TRBV19
j_call: TRBJ2-2
d_call: NA